This T cell receptor beta chain was documented in a study of cytomegalovirus exposure and HLA in healthy donors. General study results and limits: TCR sequences were mostly rare, though some public TCRs occurred in many donors. In a later analysis, V- and J-gene trimming of beta chains associated with a DCLRE1C missense variant, replicated independently. Later analysis suggested most CMV-associated TCR beta chains were HLA-restricted.

With respect to this clone: The target antigen is unknown.

Trimming at V came to 6 bases and at J to 1 base, leaving 6 bases not matched to a gene. There are 14 residues in the CDR3. CDR1 is MNHEY and CDR2 is SMNVEV in the germline V gene (reference sequence). 60 Vbeta and 13 Jbeta primers were used in PCR. The repertoire was sequenced with immunoSEQ multiplex PCR; TCRdb's copy has only in-frame clones and lacks some. The sample has more than 150,000 clones; roughly nine tenths are singletons. This chain uses TRBV27 with TRBJ2-7; 7 bases map to TRBD1. Material for sequencing was PBMCs. The TCR originated in a girl under three years old in good health and CMV-seronegative. DNA for the CDR3: TGTGCCAGCAGCCAATCGACAGGGTCCTACGAGCAGTACTTC. Translating gives CASSQSTGSYEQYF.